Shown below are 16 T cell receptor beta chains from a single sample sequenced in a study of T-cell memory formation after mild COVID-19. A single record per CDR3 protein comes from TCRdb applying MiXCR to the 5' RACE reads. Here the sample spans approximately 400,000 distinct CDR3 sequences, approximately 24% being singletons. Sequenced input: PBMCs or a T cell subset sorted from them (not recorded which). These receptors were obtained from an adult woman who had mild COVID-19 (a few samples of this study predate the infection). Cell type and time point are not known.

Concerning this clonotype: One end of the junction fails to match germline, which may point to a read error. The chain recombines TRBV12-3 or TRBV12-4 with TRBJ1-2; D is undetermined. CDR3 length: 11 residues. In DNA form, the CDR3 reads TGTGCCAGCAGTTTTGACGTCACAGCCGTCTTC. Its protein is CASSFDVTAVF.

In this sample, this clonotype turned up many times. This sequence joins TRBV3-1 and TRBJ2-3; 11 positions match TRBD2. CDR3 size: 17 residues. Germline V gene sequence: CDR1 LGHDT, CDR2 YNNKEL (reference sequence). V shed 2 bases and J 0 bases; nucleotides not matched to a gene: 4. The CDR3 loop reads CASSQNSGGGSTDTQYF. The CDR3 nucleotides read TGTGCCAGCAGCCAAAATAGCGGGGGGGGTAGCACAGATACGCAGTATTTT.

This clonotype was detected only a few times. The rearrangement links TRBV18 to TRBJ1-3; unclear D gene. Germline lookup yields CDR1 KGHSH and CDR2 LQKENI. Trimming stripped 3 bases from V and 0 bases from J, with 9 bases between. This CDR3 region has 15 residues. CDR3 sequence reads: CASSPYTSSGNTIYF. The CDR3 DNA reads TGTGCCAGCTCACCCTACACTAGCTCTGGAAACACCATATATTTT. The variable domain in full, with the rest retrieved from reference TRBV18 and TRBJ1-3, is NAGVMQNPRHLVRRRGQEARLRCSPMKGHSHVYWYRQLPEEGLKFMVYLQKENIIDESGMPKERFSAEFPKEGPSILRIQQVVRGDSAAYFCASSPYTSSGNTIYFGEGSWLTVV.

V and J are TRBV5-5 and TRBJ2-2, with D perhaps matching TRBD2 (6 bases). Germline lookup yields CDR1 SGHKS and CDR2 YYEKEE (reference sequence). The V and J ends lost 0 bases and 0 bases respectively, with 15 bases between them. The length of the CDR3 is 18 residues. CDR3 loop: CASSLVPRGWANTGELFF. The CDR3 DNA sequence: TGTGCCAGCAGCTTGGTTCCTCGGGGGTGGGCGAACACCGGGGAGCTGTTTTTT.

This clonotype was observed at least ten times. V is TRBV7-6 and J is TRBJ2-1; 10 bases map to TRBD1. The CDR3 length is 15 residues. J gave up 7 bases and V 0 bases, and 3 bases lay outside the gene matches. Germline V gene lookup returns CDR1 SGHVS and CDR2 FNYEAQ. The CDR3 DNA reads TGTGCCAGCAGCTTAGCCGGGACAGGGGTGAATGAGCAGTTCTTC. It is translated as CASSLAGTGVNEQFF.

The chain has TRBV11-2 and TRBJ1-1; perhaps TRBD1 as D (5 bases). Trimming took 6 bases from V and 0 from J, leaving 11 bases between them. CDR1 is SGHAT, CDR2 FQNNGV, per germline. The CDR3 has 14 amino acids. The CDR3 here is CASRLGAVNTEAFF. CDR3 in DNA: TGTGCCAGCAGACTCGGGGCAGTGAACACTGAAGCTTTCTTT.

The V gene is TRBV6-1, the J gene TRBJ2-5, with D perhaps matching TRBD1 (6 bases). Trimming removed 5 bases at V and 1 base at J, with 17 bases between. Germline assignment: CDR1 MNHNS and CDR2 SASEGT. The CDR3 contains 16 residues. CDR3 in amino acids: CASSYFPGHSQETQYF. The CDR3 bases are TGTGCCAGCAGTTACTTCCCGGGACATAGCCAAGAGACCCAGTACTTC.

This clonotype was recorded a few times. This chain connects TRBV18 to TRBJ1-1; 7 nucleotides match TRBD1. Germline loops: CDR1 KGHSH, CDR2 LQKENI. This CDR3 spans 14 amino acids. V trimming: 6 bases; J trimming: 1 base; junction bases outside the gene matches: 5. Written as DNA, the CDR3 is TGTGCCAGCTCCGATAGGACAGGGAACACTGAAGCTTTCTTT. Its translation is CASSDRTGNTEAFF.

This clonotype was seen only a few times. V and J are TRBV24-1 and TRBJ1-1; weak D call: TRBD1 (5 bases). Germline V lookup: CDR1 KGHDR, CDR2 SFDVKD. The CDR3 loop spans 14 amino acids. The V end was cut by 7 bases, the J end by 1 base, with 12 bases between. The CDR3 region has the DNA TGTGCCACCAGGGAGGGGCAGGGGAACACTGAAGCTTTCTTT. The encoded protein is CATREGQGNTEAFF.

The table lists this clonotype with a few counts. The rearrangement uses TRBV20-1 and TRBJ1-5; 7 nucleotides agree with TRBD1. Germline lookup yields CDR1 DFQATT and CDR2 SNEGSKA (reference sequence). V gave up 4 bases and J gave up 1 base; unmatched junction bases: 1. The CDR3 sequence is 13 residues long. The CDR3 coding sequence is TGCAGTGCTACACAGGGGAGCAATCAGCCCCAGCATTTT. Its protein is CSATQGSNQPQHF.

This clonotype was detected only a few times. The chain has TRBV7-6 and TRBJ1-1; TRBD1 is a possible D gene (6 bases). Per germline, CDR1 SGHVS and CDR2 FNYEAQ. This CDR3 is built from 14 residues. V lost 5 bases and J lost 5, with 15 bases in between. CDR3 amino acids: CASSPIDRITEAFF. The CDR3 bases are TGTGCCAGCAGCCCGATAGACAGGATAACTGAAGCTTTCTTT.

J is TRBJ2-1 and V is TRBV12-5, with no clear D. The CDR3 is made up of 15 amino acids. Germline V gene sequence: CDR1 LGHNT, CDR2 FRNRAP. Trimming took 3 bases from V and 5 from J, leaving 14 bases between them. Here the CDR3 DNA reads TGTGCTAGTGGTTTCCGAAGGCCTACCGACAATGAGCAGTTCTTC. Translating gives CASGFRRPTDNEQFF.

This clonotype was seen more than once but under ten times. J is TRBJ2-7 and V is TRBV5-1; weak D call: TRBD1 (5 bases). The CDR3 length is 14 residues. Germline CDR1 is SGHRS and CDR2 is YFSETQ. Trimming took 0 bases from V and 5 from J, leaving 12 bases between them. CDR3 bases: TGCGCCAGCAGCTTGGTAAGGTCCAGGGACGAGCAGTACTTC. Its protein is CASSLVRSRDEQYF.

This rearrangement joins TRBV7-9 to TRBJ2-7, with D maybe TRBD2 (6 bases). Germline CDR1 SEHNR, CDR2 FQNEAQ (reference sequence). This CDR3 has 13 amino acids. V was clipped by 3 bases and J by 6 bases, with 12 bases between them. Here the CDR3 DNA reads TGTGCCAGCAGCTTTTGGGGGGTAGTCGAGCAGTACTTC. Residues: CASSFWGVVEQYF.

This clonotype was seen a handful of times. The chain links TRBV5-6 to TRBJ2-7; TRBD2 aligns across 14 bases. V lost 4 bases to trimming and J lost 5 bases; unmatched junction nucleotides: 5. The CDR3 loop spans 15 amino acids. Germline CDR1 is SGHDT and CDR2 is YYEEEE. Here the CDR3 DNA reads TGTGCCAGCAGCCTCGGACTAGCGGGGGGCCACGAGCAGTACTTC. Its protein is CASSLGLAGGHEQYF.

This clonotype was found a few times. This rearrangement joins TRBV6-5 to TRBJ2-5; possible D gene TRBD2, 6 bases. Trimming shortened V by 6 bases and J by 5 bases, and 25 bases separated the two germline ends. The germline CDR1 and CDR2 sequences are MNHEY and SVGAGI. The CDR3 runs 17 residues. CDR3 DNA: TGTGCCAGCAGCACTACCTGGGGGGACGGGCCCTTGGAGACCCAGTACTTC. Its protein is CASSTTWGDGPLETQYF.